These 32 T cell receptor beta chains originate from one sample sequenced in a study of early T cells in non-severe SARS-CoV-2 infection. In TCRdb, the 5' RACE reads were re-called with MiXCR into one record per CDR3 protein. Of 64,000 or so distinct CDR3 sequences in the sample, over 9% were seen once. The sample was whole blood, taken at baseline. Every receptor here comes from an adult who was a healthcare worker with PCR-confirmed SARS-CoV-2 infection or an uninfected control (not recorded which).

There are many counts of this clonotype. An end of the junction does not agree with germline; a read error may underlie this. The chain couples TRBV11-2 to TRBJ2-7; D is undetermined. This CDR3 contains 16 residues. Germline-derived CDR1 and CDR2 are SGHAT and FQNNGV. CDR3 in DNA: TGTGCCAGCAGCTTACGGCCCATGATGGGCCTGACGTTCGTGGACTTC. Its protein product is CASSLRPMMGLTFVDF.

This clonotype has a handful of counts. This rearrangement joins TRBV9 to TRBJ2-3; 9 bases are a match to TRBD2. The germline V gene encodes CDR1 SGDLS and CDR2 YYNGEE. V lost 3 bases and J lost 7; bases outside the gene matches: 12. The CDR3 extends over 16 amino acids. CDR3 bases: TGTGCCAGCAGCGCCTCTAGCGGGGCATCGATAAATACGCAGTATTTT. It is translated as CASSASSGASINTQYF.

This clonotype was found a few times. CDR3 in DNA: TGTGCCAGCAGCTTCACGGGGGGTGAGACCCAGTACTTC. Its translation: CASSFTGGETQYF. The chain carries TRBV11-2 and TRBJ2-5, with 7 positions matching TRBD2. CDR1 and CDR2 from the germline V gene are SGHAT and FQNNGV. The CDR3 is 13 residues long. With 3 bases clipped from V and 5 bases from J, the junction kept 3 bases outside the gene matches.

The chain employs TRBV7-8 and TRBJ2-3, with D maybe TRBD2 (6 bases). CDR1 is SGHVS and CDR2 is FQNEAQ in the germline V gene. Trimming removed 5 bases at V and 0 bases at J, with 15 bases between. This CDR3 contains 16 residues. CDR3 protein: CASSPPGRQSTDTQYF. CDR3 nucleotide sequence: TGTGCCAGCAGCCCTCCGGGGAGGCAGAGCACAGATACGCAGTATTTT.

The rearrangement uses TRBV25-1 and TRBJ1-2, with D maybe TRBD1 (6 bases). CDR1 and CDR2 from the germline V gene are MGHDK and SYGVNS. V lost 5 bases and J 4 bases, leaving 11 bases between the germline ends. This CDR3 is 13 amino acids long. The CDR3 sequence is CASSPQGSYGYTF. As DNA, the CDR3 is TGTGCCAGCAGTCCACAGGGAAGCTATGGCTACACCTTC.

Ten or more counts support this clonotype. The chain links TRBV11-2 to TRBJ1-6; D unresolved. The CDR3 runs 18 residues. The V gene's germline CDR1 is SGHAT and CDR2 FQNNGV. V was cut by 3 bases and J by 9 bases, with 24 bases left in between. The CDR3 loop reads CASSLVGDWRVGRSPLHF. As DNA, the CDR3 is TGTGCCAGCAGCTTGGTTGGAGACTGGCGGGTAGGGCGTTCACCCCTCCACTTT.

This clonotype was counted many times. The V and J genes are TRBV5-1 and TRBJ2-3; 8 nucleotides match TRBD2. Germline-derived CDR1 and CDR2 are SGHRS and YFSETQ. Trimming took 4 bases from V and 5 from J; bases not matched to a gene: 12. This CDR3 contains 16 residues. The CDR3 region is CASSPWRGAEEDTQYF. Written as DNA, the CDR3 is TGCGCCAGCAGCCCGTGGCGGGGGGCCGAGGAAGATACGCAGTATTTT.

This clonotype was counted many times. The chain links TRBV10-3 to TRBJ1-2; D not certain. Germline values: CDR1 ENHRY, CDR2 SYGVKD. V shed 3 bases and J shed 9 bases, with 11 bases lying between them. The CDR3 is made up of 12 amino acids. CDR3 loop: CAISETEWSYTF. The CDR3 coding sequence is TGTGCCATCAGTGAAACCGAATGGAGCTACACCTTC.

The chain uses TRBV6-2 or TRBV6-3 and TRBJ1-2; D call uncertain. Germline-derived CDR1 and CDR2 are MNHEY and SVGEGT. The length of the CDR3 is 15 residues. V shed 2 bases and J shed 2 bases, with 12 bases lying between them. In DNA form, the CDR3 reads TGTGCCAGCAGTTACGGGGAGCTGGGCAACTATGGCTACACCTTC. Amino acid sequence: CASSYGELGNYGYTF.

The chain employs TRBV20-1 and TRBJ2-3, with TRBD1 as a possible D gene (5 bases). This CDR3 comprises 14 residues. The germline V gene encodes CDR1 DFQATT and CDR2 SNEGSKA (reference sequence). V was pared by 4 bases and J by 4 bases, with 15 bases between. In DNA form, the CDR3 reads TGCAGTGCTACAGGGCTCATTCGCGCAGATACGCAGTATTTT. It codes for CSATGLIRADTQYF.

The chain couples TRBV4-2 to TRBJ1-4, with D tentatively TRBD1 (5 bases). The CDR3 loop spans 16 amino acids. Trimming took off 4 bases at V and 4 bases at J, with 16 bases between the two ends. CDR1 LGHNA and CDR2 YNFKEQ come from the germline V gene. The CDR3 bases are TGTGCCAGCAGCCCTCCATTGGGGGACCTTAATGAAAAACTGTTTTTT. It encodes CASSPPLGDLNEKLFF.

The V gene is TRBV7-9, the J gene TRBJ2-5, with D perhaps matching TRBD1 (6 bases). Deletions cut 6 bases from V and 1 base from J, with 15 bases between. Looked up from germline, CDR1 is SEHNR and CDR2 is FQNEAQ (reference sequence). The CDR3 consists of 15 residues. The CDR3 is CASRPPEGVQETQYF. The CDR3 DNA is TGTGCCAGCAGGCCTCCCGAGGGGGTCCAAGAGACCCAGTACTTC.

This clonotype was observed a few times. For the CDR3, the DNA is TGTGCCAGCAGCGTCGGGACAGCTCTCTATGGCTACACCTTC. This translates into CASSVGTALYGYTF. The chain recombines TRBV7-9 with TRBJ1-2; TRBD1 aligns across 7 bases. Germline V lookup: CDR1 SEHNR, CDR2 FQNEAQ (reference sequence). The CDR3 contains 14 residues. V dropped 5 bases and J dropped 4; count of bases not matched to a gene: 7.

A few counts support this clonotype. DNA of the CDR3: TGCGCCAGCAGCTCACTAGCGGGGGACCACACCGGGGAGCTGTTTTTT. Encoded protein: CASSSLAGDHTGELFF. The chain has TRBV5-1 and TRBJ2-2; 11 bases map to TRBD2. The CDR3 is 16 amino acids. Germline V gives CDR1 SGHRS, CDR2 YFSETQ. The trim removed 3 bases at V and 3 bases at J, leaving 4 bases unmatched. Full variable domain (outside the CDR3, taken from reference TRBV5-1 and TRBJ2-2): KAGVTQTPRYLIKTRGQQVTLSCSPISGHRSVSWYQQTPGQGLQFLFEYFSETQRNKGNFPGRFSGRQFSNSRSEMNVSTLELGDSALYLCASSSLAGDHTGELFFGEGSRLTVL.

This clonotype occurred a few times. The chain joins TRBV6-2 or TRBV6-3 to TRBJ2-1, with D possibly being TRBD1 or TRBD2 (5 bases each). The CDR3 spans 14 residues. V was shortened by 10 bases and J by 2 bases, with 15 bases between the two germline ends. Germline V gene lookup returns CDR1 MNHEY and CDR2 SVGEGT. The CDR3 region is CATVRDGPYNEQFF. DNA for the CDR3: TGTGCCACCGTTCGGGACGGACCCTACAATGAGCAGTTCTTC.

In this sample, this clonotype turned up many times. V usage is TRBV7-9 and J usage is TRBJ1-1; tentatively, D is TRBD1 (6 bases). This CDR3 is 16 amino acids long. The V gene's germline CDR1 is SEHNR and CDR2 FQNEAQ (reference sequence). V gave up 5 bases and J gave up 0 bases, with 16 bases separating them. CDR3 sequence: CASSPVGGAMNTEAFF. The CDR3 DNA sequence: TGTGCCAGCAGCCCCGTTGGGGGGGCCATGAACACTGAAGCTTTCTTT.

This clonotype was picked up a small number of times. This chain connects TRBV4-3 to TRBJ1-2; no reliable D call. V shed 3 bases and J shed 0 bases, with 8 bases lying between them. Looked up from germline, CDR1 is LGHNA and CDR2 is YSLEER. There are 14 residues in the CDR3. The CDR3 protein is CASSQPGSNYGYTF. Written as DNA, the CDR3 is TGCGCCAGCAGCCAGCCGGGTTCTAACTATGGCTACACCTTC.

This clonotype occurred many times. The rearrangement joins TRBV15 to TRBJ2-1, with no clear D. This CDR3 comprises 16 residues. Germline lookup yields CDR1 LNHNV and CDR2 YYDKDF (reference sequence). Trimming removed 0 bases from V and 10 bases from J, with 19 bases in between. CDR3 sequence reads: CATSREGSVRKDEQFF. The CDR3 coding sequence is TGTGCCACCAGCAGAGAAGGGTCTGTCAGGAAGGACGAGCAGTTCTTC.

This clonotype was observed a handful of times. This chain links TRBV2 with TRBJ1-3; D not resolved. The CDR3 contains 14 residues. Germline CDR1 reads SNHLY; CDR2 reads FYNNEI. V dropped 3 bases and J dropped 0 bases, with 6 bases sitting between them. CDR3: CASSERFSGNTIYF. CDR3 bases: TGTGCCAGCAGTGAGAGGTTCTCTGGAAACACCATATATTTT.

This clonotype came up many times. The chain has TRBV11-2 and TRBJ2-7; D possibly corresponds to TRBD2 (7 bases). Germline assignment: CDR1 SGHAT and CDR2 FQNNGV. The CDR3 runs 14 residues. The V end lost 5 bases, the J end lost 5 bases, and 16 bases lay between the germline ends. DNA for the CDR3: TGTGCCAGCAGCCATGCAGGGGAGGGACACGAGCAGTACTTC. Translating gives CASSHAGEGHEQYF.

This chain joins TRBV2 and TRBJ1-6; D unclear. This CDR3 comprises 12 residues. The ends were cut back, 5 bases at V and 9 bases at J, with 8 bases in the middle. Germline V gives CDR1 SNHLY, CDR2 FYNNEI. The CDR3 loop is CASSPFGSPLHF. The CDR3 DNA sequence: TGTGCCAGCAGTCCATTCGGTTCACCCCTCCACTTT.

This clonotype came up many times. This sequence joins TRBV11-2 and TRBJ1-1; 7 bases map to TRBD1. The CDR3 is 14 amino acids. Per germline, CDR1 SGHAT and CDR2 FQNNGV. After removal of 3 bases from V and 1 base from J, the junction contained 2 bases not matched to a gene. CDR3 residues: CASSLGQTNTEAFF. DNA for the CDR3: TGTGCCAGCAGCTTGGGACAGACGAACACTGAAGCTTTCTTT.

This clonotype appeared a few times. The DNA is omitted, as the CDR3 cannot be located on it reliably, and the CDR3 follows TCRdb's listing. The chain recombines TRBV6-1 with TRBJ1-2; the D call of TRBD1 is as the table states it, not checked on the DNA. CDR1 and CDR2 from the germline V gene are MNHNS and SASEGT. The CDR3 extends over 14 residues, inclusive of both ends. CDR3 loop: CASSEVFGRGIGTF.

This chain connects TRBV20-1 to TRBJ1-2, with 12 bases aligning to TRBD1. In germline, CDR1 is DFQATT, CDR2 SNEGSKA (reference sequence). V lost 6 bases and J lost 4; bases outside the gene matches: 3. The CDR3 is 13 residues long. The CDR3 DNA reads TGCAGTGCCCCGGGACAGGGGGCCTATGGCTACACCTTC. It is translated as CSAPGQGAYGYTF.

This clonotype was seen only a few times. V and J are TRBV20-1 and TRBJ2-3, with D possibly being TRBD1 (5 bases). The CDR3 covers 12 residues. V was shortened by 4 bases and J by 2 bases, with 7 bases between the two germline ends. Germline V CDR1 and CDR2: DFQATT, SNEGSKA (reference sequence). The CDR3: CSAIGATDTQYF. CDR3 DNA sequence: TGCAGTGCTATAGGGGCCACAGATACGCAGTATTTT.

The rearrangement links TRBV20-1 to TRBJ2-3; TRBD2 might be the D (7 bases). V lost 3 bases and J 2 bases, leaving 15 bases between the germline ends. The CDR3 extends over 15 amino acids. Germline V gene data show CDR1 as DFQATT and CDR2 as SNEGSKA (reference sequence). Here the CDR3 DNA reads TGCAGTGCTAGTATGGCGGGGGCCTACACAGATACGCAGTATTTT. Its translation is CSASMAGAYTDTQYF.

The CDR3 reads CASRVAGGRYNEQFF. The CDR3 DNA follows: TGTGCCAGCAGGGTAGCGGGGGGCCGCTACAATGAGCAGTTCTTC. The genes are TRBV2 and TRBJ2-1; 10 bases map to TRBD2. The CDR3 loop spans 15 amino acids. Germline V CDR1 and CDR2: SNHLY, FYNNEI. J gave up 3 bases and V 6 bases, and 5 bases lay outside the gene matches.

This chain uses TRBV9 with TRBJ1-1; D is unclear. The CDR3 has 14 residues. V lost 2 bases and J 2 bases, leaving 10 bases between the germline ends. Germline assignment: CDR1 SGDLS and CDR2 YYNGEE. The CDR3 sequence is CASSVNVGNTEAFF. CDR3 DNA sequence: TGTGCCAGCAGCGTTAACGTCGGAAACACTGAAGCTTTCTTT. The variable domain in full, completed from reference TRBV9 and TRBJ1-1, reads DSGVTQTPKHLITATGQRVTLRCSPRSGDLSVYWYQQSLDQGLQFLIQYYNGEERAKGNILERFSAQQFPDLHSELNLSSLELGDSALYFCASSVNVGNTEAFFGQGTRLTVV.

The chain has TRBV6-2 or TRBV6-3 and TRBJ2-7, with D tentatively TRBD2 (5 bases). The germline V gene has CDR1 MNHEY and CDR2 SVGEGT. The CDR3 length is 15 residues. Trimming removed 2 bases from V and 4 bases from J, with 15 bases in between. The DNA for the CDR3 is TGTGCCAGCAGTTACCCCCCGGCGGGTGGGTACGAGCAGTACTTC. This translates into CASSYPPAGGYEQYF.

The V call is TRBV7-2, the J call TRBJ1-2, with 8 bases lining up with TRBD1. With V trimmed by 0 bases and J by 3 bases, 3 bases remained unmatched. This CDR3 comprises 15 residues. Germline CDR1 reads SGHTA; CDR2 reads FQGNSA. In DNA form, the CDR3 reads TGTGCCAGCAGCTTAGCAACAGGGGGATACTATGGCTACACCTTC. Translating gives CASSLATGGYYGYTF.

This clonotype has a count of ten or more. In DNA, the CDR3 is TGTGCCAGCAGTTTCTCCAACAGTCCCAACGTCCTGACTTTC. This translates into CASSFSNSPNVLTF. The rearrangement links TRBV12-3 or TRBV12-4 to TRBJ2-6; D is uncertain. The CDR3 extends over 14 amino acids. V shed 3 bases and J shed 8 bases, with 11 bases lying between them.

This clonotype was detected many times. The J gene is TRBJ2-3, the V gene TRBV20-1; D is perhaps TRBD2 (6 bases). V lost 4 bases, J lost 10 bases, and 30 bases lay in between. In germline, CDR1 is DFQATT, CDR2 SNEGSKA (reference sequence). This CDR3 region has 17 residues. CDR3 in DNA: TGCAGTGCTAACGGCGGGGCCCCCGGGGCTTCCGAAGCGGCGCAGTATTTT. This translates into CSANGGAPGASEAAQYF.